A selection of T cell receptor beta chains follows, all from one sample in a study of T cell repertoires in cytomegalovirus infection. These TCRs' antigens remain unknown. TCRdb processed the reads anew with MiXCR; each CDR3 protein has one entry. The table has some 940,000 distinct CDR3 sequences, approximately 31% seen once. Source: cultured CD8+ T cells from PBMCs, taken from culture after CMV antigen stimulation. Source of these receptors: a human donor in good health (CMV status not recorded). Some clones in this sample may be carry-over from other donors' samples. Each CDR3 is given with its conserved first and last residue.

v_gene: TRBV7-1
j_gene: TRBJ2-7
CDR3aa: CASSSDEDEQYF

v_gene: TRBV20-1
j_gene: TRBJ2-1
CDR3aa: CSARADQYNEQFF

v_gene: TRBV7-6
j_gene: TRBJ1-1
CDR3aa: CASSPLGGSIMNTEAFF

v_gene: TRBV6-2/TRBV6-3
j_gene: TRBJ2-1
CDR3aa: CASNAPIGGLYNEQFF

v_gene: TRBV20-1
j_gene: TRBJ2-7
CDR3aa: CSARDPTGATWEQYF

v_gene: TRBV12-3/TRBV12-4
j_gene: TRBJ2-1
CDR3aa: CASQGAQKFF

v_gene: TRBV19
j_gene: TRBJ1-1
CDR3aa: CANSIWGVTEAFF

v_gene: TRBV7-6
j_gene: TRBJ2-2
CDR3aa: CASSLDRGTAGELFF

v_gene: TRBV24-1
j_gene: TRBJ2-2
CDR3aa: CATSDLQVNTGELFF

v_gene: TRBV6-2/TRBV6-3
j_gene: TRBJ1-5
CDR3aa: CASTSGTGGISSNQPQHF

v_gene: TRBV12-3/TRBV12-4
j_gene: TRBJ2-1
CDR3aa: CASSSPPSFEQFF

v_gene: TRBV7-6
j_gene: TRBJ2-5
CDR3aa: CASSSQTSGGGETQYF

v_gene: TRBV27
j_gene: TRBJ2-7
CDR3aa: CASSFNGDIYEQYF

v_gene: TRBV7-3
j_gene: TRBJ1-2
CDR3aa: CASSSSGEDGYTF

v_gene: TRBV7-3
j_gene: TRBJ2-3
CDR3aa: CASSLRGTGQDTDTQYF

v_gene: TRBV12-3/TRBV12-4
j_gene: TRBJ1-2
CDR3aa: CASSLRRGNYGYTF

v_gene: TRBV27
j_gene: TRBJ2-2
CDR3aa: CASSLYTGYRGTGELFF